The next 28 T cell receptor beta chains were all read from a single sample in a study of blood T cell repertoires in COVID-19. Data came from immunoSEQ multiplex PCR; TCRdb stores just in-frame clones and leaves some out. The sample holds about 260,000 clones; roughly 86% are singletons and the top ten take over 2%. Sequencing input: peripheral blood. The origin of the receptors is a woman aged 50 to 60 with acute or convalescent COVID-19.

This chain joins TRBV28 and TRBJ1-5; a possible D gene is TRBD1 (5 bases). Trimming cost V 10 bases and J 0 bases, with 19 bases left between them. The germline CDR1 and CDR2 sequences are MDHEN and SYDVKM. The CDR3 covers 16 residues. CDR3 DNA sequence: TGTGCCACCGTCCCCCCAGGGATTTTTAGCAATCAGCCCCAGCATTTT. Residues: CATVPPGIFSNQPQHF.

CDR3 nucleotide sequence: TGTGCCACCCGAAGGGGGTATCAGCCCCAGCATTTT. Translated: CATRRGYQPQHF. The chain uses TRBV19 and TRBJ1-5; tentative D call: TRBD1 (6 bases). Trimming shortened V by 10 bases and J by 5 bases, and 12 bases separated the two germline ends. This CDR3 is built from 12 residues. Germline CDR1 is LNHDA and CDR2 is SQIVND (reference sequence).

This sequence joins TRBV7-2 and TRBJ2-7, with D perhaps matching TRBD1 (6 bases). The germline V gene has CDR1 SGHTA and CDR2 FQGNSA. The CDR3 extends over 14 amino acids. The V end lost 4 bases, the J end lost 6 bases, and 16 bases lay between the germline ends. CDR3 in DNA: TGTGCCAGCAGCTCCGGTCCCAGGGGATCCGAGCAGTACTTC. The encoded protein is CASSSGPRGSEQYF. Looking up the rest from reference TRBV7-2 and TRBJ2-7 gives the full variable domain: GAGVSQSPSNKVTEKGKDVELRCDPISGHTALYWYRQSLGQGLEFLIYFQGNSAPDKSGLPSDRFSAERTGGSVSTLTIQRTQQEDSAVYLCASSSGPRGSEQYFGPGTRLTVT.

The chain uses TRBV10-3 and TRBJ2-5; maybe TRBD1 (5 bases). The CDR3 covers 14 residues. Germline loops: CDR1 ENHRY, CDR2 SYGVKD. V lost 5 bases and J lost 3, with 13 bases in between. Here the CDR3 reads CAISKQTEEETQYF. The CDR3 DNA reads as TGTGCCATCAGTAAACAGACAGAGGAAGAGACCCAGTACTTC.

This sequence joins TRBV28 and TRBJ1-2; 7 bases align to TRBD1. V lost 7 bases and J lost 5; bases outside the gene matches: 10. Germline lookup yields CDR1 MDHEN and CDR2 SYDVKM. The CDR3 is made up of 14 amino acids. The CDR3 protein is CASITPQGKYGYTF. CDR3 sequence (DNA): TGTGCCAGCATCACACCACAGGGGAAGTATGGCTACACCTTC.

This rearrangement joins TRBV28 to TRBJ2-1; a weak D match, TRBD1 (5 bases). V shed 4 bases and J shed 7 bases, with 20 bases lying between them. This CDR3 contains 16 residues. CDR1 is MDHEN, CDR2 SYDVKM, per germline. CDR3 amino acids: CASSSPVPGLRNEQFF. In nucleotides, the CDR3 is TGTGCCAGCAGTTCCCCCGTTCCAGGGTTGCGGAATGAGCAGTTCTTC.

The genes are TRBV14 and TRBJ1-1, with TRBD1 as a possible D gene (6 bases). The V end was cut by 0 bases, the J end by 3 bases, with 14 bases between. From germline, CDR1 is SGHDN and CDR2 FVKESK. CDR3 length: 16 amino acids. CDR3 amino acids: CASSQDQGMWYTEAFF. In DNA form, the CDR3 reads TGTGCCAGCAGCCAAGATCAGGGGATGTGGTACACTGAAGCTTTCTTT.

The chain uses TRBV9 and TRBJ2-1; the D gene is possibly TRBD2 (5 bases). CDR3 size: 17 residues. The V gene's germline CDR1 is SGDLS and CDR2 YYNGEE. V was clipped by 0 bases and J by 3 bases, with 16 bases between them. The CDR3 coding sequence is TGTGCCAGCAGCGTAGGGTCCGCTAACGGGATCTACAATGAGCAGTTCTTC. Translation: CASSVGSANGIYNEQFF.

The CDR3 nucleotides read TGTGCCAGCAGCTGGGGGACAGGGGATCAGCCCCAGCATTTT. This translates into CASSWGTGDQPQHF. The rearrangement joins TRBV2 to TRBJ1-5; TRBD1 agrees at 10 bases. The junction had 4 bases not matched to a gene; V was cut back by 6 bases and J by 5 bases. This CDR3 has 14 amino acids. Germline V gene lookup returns CDR1 SNHLY and CDR2 FYNNEI.

The table lists this clone with a few counts. The rearrangement links TRBV20-1 to TRBJ1-1; D is undetermined. The CDR3 runs 15 residues. Germline CDR1 reads DFQATT; CDR2 reads SNEGSKA (reference sequence). Deletions cut 3 bases from V and 0 bases from J, with 14 bases between. The DNA for the CDR3 is TGCAGTGCTAGTAATCGAAGGAGATTGAACACTGAAGCTTTCTTT. Its translation is CSASNRRRLNTEAFF.

The genes are TRBV28 and TRBJ1-6; tentatively, D is TRBD1 (5 bases). The CDR3 is made up of 14 amino acids. Germline V lookup: CDR1 MDHEN, CDR2 SYDVKM. V lost 2 bases to trimming and J lost 9 bases, with 11 bases between them. CDR3 DNA: TGTGCCAGCAGTTTACAGGGTAAAGGTTCACCCCTCCACTTT. It yields the protein CASSLQGKGSPLHF.

V gene TRBV2 combines with J gene TRBJ1-1; the match to TRBD1 covers 7 bases. Germline V gives CDR1 SNHLY, CDR2 FYNNEI. Trimming cost V 9 bases and J 0 bases; bases outside gene matches: 4. This CDR3 has 13 amino acids. CDR3: CARTDRLNTEAFF. Written as DNA, the CDR3 is TGTGCCAGAACGGACAGGTTGAACACTGAAGCTTTCTTT.

The chain joins TRBV5-1 to TRBJ1-6; 9 bases line up with TRBD1. The V segment lost 2 bases and the J segment 7 bases; nucleotides outside the gene matches: 16. This CDR3 is built from 19 residues. Germline V gene lookup returns CDR1 SGHRS and CDR2 YFSETQ. The DNA of the CDR3 is TGCGCCAGCAGCTTACTCCCTTATACCGGGACAGGGTTAAATTCACCCCTCCACTTT. Its translation is CASSLLPYTGTGLNSPLHF.

V is TRBV4-2 and J is TRBJ1-5, with 7 nucleotides matching TRBD1. V lost 2 bases and J lost 7; bases outside the gene matches: 11. CDR3 size: 16 residues. Germline V CDR1 and CDR2: LGHNA, YNFKEQ. The CDR3 DNA follows: TGTGCCAGCAGCCAATCGGGACAGTCCTGGTTGCAGCCCCAGCATTTT. This sequence encodes CASSQSGQSWLQPQHF.

J is TRBJ2-7 and V is TRBV5-1; TRBD1 matches at 9 bases. CDR1 is SGHRS, CDR2 YFSETQ, per germline. J was trimmed by 5 bases and V by 6 bases; bases with no gene match: 9. The CDR3 runs to 14 residues. The chain's CDR3 is CASNSGTGMDEQYF. DNA of the CDR3: TGCGCCAGCAACTCCGGGACAGGGATGGACGAGCAGTACTTC. Filled out from reference TRBV5-1 and TRBJ2-7, the complete variable domain reads KAGVTQTPRYLIKTRGQQVTLSCSPISGHRSVSWYQQTPGQGLQFLFEYFSETQRNKGNFPGRFSGRQFSNSRSEMNVSTLELGDSALYLCASNSGTGMDEQYFGPGTRLTVT.

The genes are TRBV20-1 and TRBJ2-7; 7 nucleotides line up with TRBD2. Per germline, CDR1 DFQATT and CDR2 SNEGSKA (reference sequence). V dropped 3 bases and J dropped 1; count of bases not matched to a gene: 9. This CDR3 is 15 amino acids long. The CDR3 loop is CSASRPGGRSYEQYF. The CDR3 DNA reads TGCAGTGCTAGTCGTCCGGGAGGTAGATCCTACGAGCAGTACTTC.

This clone was seen only once. V usage is TRBV5-3 and J usage is TRBJ2-1; D is possibly TRBD2 (6 bases). TRBV5-3 belongs to the ORF category, with a function that is uncertain. The ends were cut back, 3 bases at V and 8 bases at J, with 12 bases in the middle. The CDR3 extends over 13 amino acids. The CDR3 region has the DNA TGTGCCAGAAGCTCCTGGTGGGAGGATGAGCAGTTCTTC. Translating gives CARSSWWEDEQFF.

V is TRBV28 and J is TRBJ2-1; 13 positions agree with TRBD2. Looked up from germline, CDR1 is MDHEN and CDR2 is SYDVKM. This CDR3 has 15 amino acids. The trim removed 6 bases at V and 6 bases at J, leaving 5 bases unmatched. CDR3 protein: CASRETSGGTNEQFF. Written as DNA, the CDR3 is TGTGCCAGCAGGGAGACTAGCGGGGGGACCAATGAGCAGTTCTTC.

CDR3 protein: CASSQPGGFYYF. DNA of the CDR3: TGTGCCAGCAGCCAACCTGGAGGGTTCTATTACTTC. The V and J genes are TRBV7-9 and TRBJ2-7; possibly TRBD2 for D (6 bases). Deletions cut 5 bases from V and 13 bases from J, with 18 bases between. This CDR3 comprises 12 residues. CDR1 is SEHNR and CDR2 is FQNEAQ in the germline V gene (reference sequence).

This clone appeared a single time. This chain connects TRBV18 to TRBJ2-1, with 7 positions matching TRBD2. V gave up 2 bases and J gave up 5 bases; unmatched junction bases: 6. The CDR3 is made up of 15 amino acids. Germline V gene lookup returns CDR1 KGHSH and CDR2 LQKENI. CDR3 loop: CASSPGLAADNEQFF. The CDR3 coding sequence is TGTGCCAGCTCACCAGGGCTAGCGGCCGACAATGAGCAGTTCTTC.

This chain connects TRBV27 to TRBJ2-2; 7 bases line up with TRBD2. The CDR3 runs to 16 residues. Looked up from germline, CDR1 is MNHEY and CDR2 is SMNVEV (reference sequence). V lost 1 base to trimming and J lost 6 bases; unmatched junction nucleotides: 8. CDR3 sequence reads: CASSLLWGRAPGELFF. DNA of the CDR3: TGTGCCAGCAGTTTATTATGGGGGAGGGCCCCCGGGGAGCTGTTTTTT.

The chain joins TRBV5-6 to TRBJ2-7, with a weak D call TRBD1 (5 bases). The germline gives CDR1 SGHDT, CDR2 YYEEEE. V lost 2 bases, J lost 7 bases, and 7 bases lay in between. The CDR3 has 11 amino acids. The CDR3 DNA reads as TGTGCCAGCAGCTTAAGACAGGAGCAGTACTTC. Translated, it gives CASSLRQEQYF.

The chain is built from TRBV2 and TRBJ1-4; tentative D call: TRBD1 (6 bases). This CDR3 spans 13 amino acids. Germline values: CDR1 SNHLY, CDR2 FYNNEI. Trimming left V 6 bases short and J 5 bases short, with 10 bases between. The CDR3 sequence: CASRVDRNEKLFF. The CDR3 DNA sequence: TGTGCCAGCAGAGTTGACAGGAATGAAAAACTGTTTTTT.

In the case of this clone: Relative to the germline gene, one junction end is altered; a read error may explain this. The rearrangement uses TRBV7-2 and TRBJ2-7; 8 bases are shared with TRBD2. The germline CDR1 and CDR2 sequences are SGHTA and FQGNSA. The CDR3 length is 18 residues. The CDR3 sequence is CASTLISGTRTWGYEQYF. The CDR3 DNA sequence: TGTGCCAGCACCTTAATCTCCGGGACTAGAACCTGGGGTTACGAGCAGTACTTC.

The chain uses TRBV27 and TRBJ1-2; TRBD1 matches at 9 bases. The CDR3 has 17 amino acids. V lost 3 bases and J lost 4; bases outside the gene matches: 12. Germline CDR1 reads MNHEY; CDR2 reads SMNVEV (reference sequence). The CDR3 DNA sequence: TGTGCCAGCAGTTTTAGGACCCCGGGACAGGGCGCCTATGGCTACACCTTC. The encoded protein is CASSFRTPGQGAYGYTF.

This chain uses TRBV29-1 with TRBJ1-1; TRBD1 aligns across 10 bases. V shed 8 bases, J shed 4 bases, and the junction held 10 bases outside the gene matches. CDR3 length: 14 residues. The germline gives CDR1 SQVTM, CDR2 ANQGSEA. The CDR3 spells CSIHRTGGSTEAFF. CDR3 nucleotide sequence: TGCAGCATACACAGGACAGGGGGTAGCACTGAAGCTTTCTTT.

A word on this clone: The identical CDR3 is also encoded by other nucleotide sequences in the sample. This chain joins TRBV18 and TRBJ1-2; D might be TRBD1 (6 bases). Deletions cut 2 bases from V and 8 bases from J, with 9 bases between. The CDR3 has 12 amino acids. Germline lookup yields CDR1 KGHSH and CDR2 LQKENI. DNA for the CDR3: TGTGCCAGCTCACCAAACAGGGACGGCTACACCTTC. This gives the protein CASSPNRDGYTF.

This chain connects TRBV28 to TRBJ1-1, with 9 positions matching TRBD1. CDR3 size: 17 residues. From germline, CDR1 is MDHEN and CDR2 SYDVKM. The trim removed 4 bases at V and 4 bases at J, leaving 13 bases unmatched. The CDR3 region is CASSSPGQGIRGTEAFF. CDR3 DNA: TGTGCCAGCAGTTCACCCGGACAGGGGATACGGGGCACTGAAGCTTTCTTT.